Below are 8 T cell receptor beta chains sequenced from a single sample in a study of T cell responses to AZD1222 COVID-19 vaccine. This table comes from immunoSEQ multiplex PCR, and its TCRdb copy is limited to in-frame clones, with some not included. Of some 190,000 clones listed, around 94% are singletons. Sequenced here: peripheral blood, sampled 28 days after the second dose of the MenACWY control vaccine. These receptors all come from an adult who received the MenACWY meningococcal vaccine as a control.

The chain has TRBV6-5 and TRBJ2-7, with D tentatively TRBD1 or TRBD2 (5 bases each). The germline gives CDR1 MNHEY, CDR2 SVGAGI. V shed 8 bases and J shed 2 bases, with 19 bases lying between them. The CDR3 runs 15 residues. The CDR3 coding sequence is TGTGCCAGCCTAAACAGCAGGGACGGCACCTACGAGCAGTACTTC. Its translation: CASLNSRDGTYEQYF.

The chain employs TRBV7-2 and TRBJ1-5, with a tentative D call TRBD1 (6 bases). The CDR3 contains 13 residues. CDR1 and CDR2 from the germline V gene are SGHTA and FQGNSA. V lost 5 bases to trimming and J lost 5 bases, with 10 bases between them. CDR3 region: CASSPWTDQPQHF. CDR3 nucleotides: TGTGCCAGCAGCCCATGGACAGATCAGCCCCAGCATTTT.

The rearrangement joins TRBV28 to TRBJ1-5, with 8 bases matching TRBD1. CDR1 and CDR2 (germline): MDHEN, SYDVKM. After removal of 7 bases from V and 6 bases from J, the junction contained 8 bases not matched to a gene. The CDR3 loop spans 14 amino acids. The CDR3 sequence is CASMGQGAFQPQHF. DNA for the CDR3: TGTGCCAGCATGGGGCAGGGGGCTTTTCAGCCCCAGCATTTT.

This clone occurred once. The gene calls are TRBV30 and TRBJ1-2, with D maybe TRBD1 (5 bases). CDR3 length equals 15 residues. V lost 5 bases to trimming and J lost 4 bases, with 20 bases between them. Germline CDR1 and CDR2: GTSNPN and SVGIG (reference sequence). The CDR3 here is CAWDTGTSGSYGYTF. Here the CDR3 DNA reads TGTGCCTGGGATACCGGGACCTCAGGGTCCTATGGCTACACCTTC. Supplemented by reference TRBV30 and TRBJ1-2, the full variable domain reads SQTIHQWPATLVQPVGSPLSLECTVEGTSNPNLYWYRQAAGRGLQLLFYSVGIGQISSEVPQNLSASRPQDRQFILSSKKLLLSDSGFYLCAWDTGTSGSYGYTFGSGTRLTVV.

The V and J genes are TRBV4-1 and TRBJ1-2; TRBD1 might be the D (5 bases). The CDR3 has 15 amino acids. V was cut by 1 base and J by 3 bases, with 12 bases left in between. Germline lookup yields CDR1 MGHRA and CDR2 YSYEKL. CDR3 amino acids: CASSQGSGPDYGYTF. In nucleotides, the CDR3 is TGCGCCAGCAGCCAAGGCTCGGGGCCAGACTATGGCTACACCTTC.

This sequence joins TRBV3-1 (or the pseudogene TRBV3-2) and TRBJ1-5, with 7 bases matching TRBD1. Per the germline V gene, CDR1 is LGHDT and CDR2 is YNNKEL (reference sequence). V gave up 2 bases and J gave up 6 bases; unmatched junction bases: 1. This CDR3 contains 13 residues. Here the CDR3 reads CASSQQGGQPQHF. Written as DNA, the CDR3 is TGTGCCAGCAGCCAACAGGGGGGTCAGCCCCAGCATTTT.

The rearrangement joins TRBV19 to TRBJ1-4; no definite D call. The V end lost 4 bases, the J end lost 8 bases, and 8 bases lay between the germline ends. The CDR3 contains 12 residues. Germline V lookup: CDR1 LNHDA, CDR2 SQIVND (reference sequence). The CDR3 loop reads CASSTEPEKLFF. CDR3 in DNA: TGTGCCAGTAGTACCGAACCGGAAAAACTGTTTTTT.

The V gene is TRBV7-9, the J gene TRBJ1-4; D is uncertain. Germline values: CDR1 SEHNR, CDR2 FQNEAQ (reference sequence). Trimming shortened V by 5 bases and J by 0 bases, and 19 bases separated the two germline ends. CDR3 size: 18 residues. CDR3 in DNA: TGTGCCAGCAGCCCCCTCCGGCTTTCTGAAGCAACTAATGAAAAACTGTTTTTT. Protein sequence: CASSPLRLSEATNEKLFF.